The 21 T cell receptor beta chains in this list originate from one sample, sequenced in a study of early T cells in non-severe SARS-CoV-2 infection. A single record per CDR3 protein comes from TCRdb applying MiXCR to the 5' RACE reads. The sample shows 70,000 to 85,000 distinct CDR3 sequences, 10% to 15% of them seen only once. The source material was whole blood. The receptors were gathered from an adult who was a healthcare worker with PCR-confirmed SARS-CoV-2 infection or an uninfected control (not recorded which).

The rearrangement uses TRBV30 and TRBJ2-7; TRBD2 agrees at 9 bases. Germline V gene lookup returns CDR1 GTSNPN and CDR2 SVGIG (reference sequence). V dropped 4 bases and J dropped 5; count of bases not matched to a gene: 6. CDR3 length: 13 amino acids. The CDR3 nucleotides read TGTGCCTGGAATGAGAAGCGGGAGGACGAGCAGTACTTC. Its translation is CAWNEKREDEQYF. The whole variable domain, remainder taken from reference TRBV30 and TRBJ2-7, is SQTIHQWPATLVQPVGSPLSLECTVEGTSNPNLYWYRQAAGRGLQLLFYSVGIGQISSEVPQNLSASRPQDRQFILSSKKLLLSDSGFYLCAWNEKREDEQYFGPGTRLTVT.

Ten or more counts support this clonotype. This chain uses TRBV5-4 with TRBJ2-1; no clear D gene. The germline V gene encodes CDR1 SGHNT and CDR2 YYREEE (reference sequence). The CDR3 extends over 15 amino acids. The V gene lost 0 bases and the J gene lost 5 bases, with 12 bases spanning the gap. CDR3 in amino acids: CASSLGLTQNNEQFF. The CDR3 nucleotides are TGTGCCAGCAGCTTGGGGCTTACCCAAAACAATGAGCAGTTCTTC.

In this sample, this clonotype turned up many times. The chain has TRBV19 and TRBJ2-2; D is undetermined. V lost 5 bases to trimming and J lost 6 bases, with 13 bases between them. There are 14 residues in the CDR3. Germline CDR1 is LNHDA and CDR2 is SQIVND (reference sequence). CDR3 residues: CASSPRPYAGELFF. CDR3 nucleotides: TGTGCCAGTAGTCCGAGACCCTACGCCGGGGAGCTGTTTTTT.

This clonotype has only a few counts. The junction departs from the called germline gene at one end, perhaps through a read error. This chain links TRBV18 with TRBJ1-2; 8 bases are a match to TRBD1. The CDR3 has 12 amino acids. Germline values: CDR1 KGHSH, CDR2 LQKENI. This CDR3 reads CASSPGTGPISF. The CDR3 bases are TGTGCCAGCTCACCCGGGACAGGCCCTATCTCCTTC.

This clonotype was observed a handful of times. The J gene is TRBJ1-1, the V gene TRBV3-1; TRBD1 might be the D (6 bases). The CDR3 totals 15 residues. CDR1 is LGHDT and CDR2 is YNNKEL in the germline V gene (reference sequence). Trimming removed 4 bases from V and 4 bases from J, with 16 bases in between. The CDR3 here is CASSPDGGASTEAFF. DNA for the CDR3: TGTGCCAGCAGCCCAGATGGGGGGGCAAGCACTGAAGCTTTCTTT.

Points on this clonotype: This sequence may be a read error, since a much larger clone differs from it by one base. The chain combines TRBV7-6 with TRBJ2-5, with a weak D call TRBD1 (6 bases). Germline lookup yields CDR1 SGHVS and CDR2 FNYEAQ. CDR3 size: 14 residues. CDR3 bases: TGTGCCAGCAGCTTCGACAGGCCCCAAGAGGCCCAGTACTTC. Encoded protein: CASSFDRPQEAQYF.

This clonotype has only a few counts. The CDR3: CASTPFLTASYEQYF. The DNA for the CDR3 is TGTGCCAGCACCCCATTCTTGACAGCATCCTACGAGCAGTACTTC. V usage is TRBV28 and J usage is TRBJ2-7, with D possibly being TRBD1 (5 bases). CDR3 length: 15 amino acids. Trimming pared 7 bases from V and 1 base from J, leaving 17 bases between. Germline V gene sequence: CDR1 MDHEN, CDR2 SYDVKM. Complete variable domain (other parts from reference TRBV28 and TRBJ2-7): DVKVTQSSRYLVKRTGEKVFLECVQDMDHENMFWYRQDPGLGLRLIYFSYDVKMKEKGDIPEGYSVSREKKERFSLILESASTNQTSMYLCASTPFLTASYEQYFGPGTRLTVT.

This rearrangement joins TRBV15 to TRBJ1-5; 8 bases match TRBD1. Germline CDR1 LNHNV, CDR2 YYDKDF (reference sequence). V shed 8 bases and J 6 bases; nucleotides not matched to a gene: 9. There are 14 residues in the CDR3. The chain's CDR3 is CATSDRGGSQPQHF. CDR3 coding DNA: TGTGCCACCTCCGACAGGGGTGGGAGTCAGCCCCAGCATTTT.

This clonotype was detected ten times or more. The chain links TRBV19 to TRBJ2-1; perhaps D is TRBD1 or TRBD2 (5 bases each). This CDR3 has 12 residues. The V end was cut by 8 bases, the J end by 9 bases, with 14 bases between. Germline-derived CDR1 and CDR2 are LNHDA and SQIVND (reference sequence). In DNA form, the CDR3 reads TGTGCCAGTTCTTTGGGGGACCTTGAGCAGTTCTTC. Amino acid sequence: CASSLGDLEQFF. The full variable domain, rest sourced from reference TRBV19 and TRBJ2-1, is DGGITQSPKYLFRKEGQNVTLSCEQNLNHDAMYWYRQDPGQGLRLIYYSQIVNDFQKGDIAEGYSVSREKKESFPLTVTSAQKNPTAFYLCASSLGDLEQFFGPGTRLTVL.

This clonotype has ten or more counts. The chain combines TRBV28 with TRBJ2-7, with TRBD1 identical over 9 bases. Germline CDR1 MDHEN, CDR2 SYDVKM. V lost 6 bases and J lost 5; bases outside the gene matches: 8. The CDR3 runs 14 residues. CDR3: CASRQQGAVDEQYF. CDR3 in DNA: TGTGCCAGCAGGCAACAGGGGGCAGTCGACGAGCAGTACTTC.

The chain carries TRBV6-2 or TRBV6-3 and TRBJ2-1, with 8 bases lining up with TRBD1. Germline CDR1 is MNHEY and CDR2 is SVGEGT. This CDR3 spans 15 amino acids. V was clipped by 6 bases and J by 6 bases; unmatched bases: 10. This CDR3 is CASSPRTGPRNEQFF. CDR3 nucleotides: TGTGCCAGCAGCCCTCGGACAGGGCCACGCAATGAGCAGTTCTTC.

To note about this clonotype: Germline and junction disagree at one end, which may indicate a read error. The V and J genes are TRBV30 and TRBJ2-7, with D tentatively TRBD2 (6 bases). Per germline, CDR1 GTSNPN and CDR2 SVGIG (reference sequence). CDR3 length: 15 amino acids. The CDR3 loop reads CVWRSGGTLHHEQYF. CDR3 DNA sequence: TGTGTCTGGAGGAGCGGCGGGACCCTTCACCACGAGCAGTACTTC.

This clonotype came up a few times. The chain recombines TRBV11-3 with TRBJ2-1, with 10 bases that match TRBD2. The ends lost 4 bases at V and 7 bases at J; junction bases unmatched: 10. The CDR3 has 16 residues. Germline V lookup: CDR1 SGHNT, CDR2 YENEEA. CDR3 protein: CASSYTSGTPGNEQFF. DNA of the CDR3: TGTGCCAGCAGCTACACTAGCGGGACCCCGGGGAATGAGCAGTTCTTC. The whole variable domain, remainder taken from reference TRBV11-3 and TRBJ2-1, is EAGVVQSPRYKIIEKKQPVAFWCNPISGHNTLYWYLQNLGQGPELLIRYENEEAVDDSQLPKDRFSAERLKGVDSTLKIQPAELGDSAVYLCASSYTSGTPGNEQFFGPGTRLTVL.

This clonotype was observed many times. The chain is built from TRBV6-1 and TRBJ2-5; 7 positions match TRBD2. From germline, CDR1 is MNHNS and CDR2 SASEGT. Trimming removed 1 base from V and 9 bases from J; junction bases left unmatched: 8. The CDR3 has 14 residues. CDR3 sequence reads: CASSEGASGGAQYF. In nucleotides, the CDR3 is TGTGCCAGCAGTGAAGGGGCTAGCGGCGGGGCCCAGTACTTC.

Only a few counts were recorded for this clonotype. V is TRBV6-1 and J is TRBJ2-7; unclear D gene. Germline loops: CDR1 MNHNS, CDR2 SASEGT. V was trimmed by 1 base and J by 3 bases, leaving 16 bases between them. The CDR3 is 16 residues long. This CDR3 reads CASSEDSPSSGYEQYF. The CDR3 DNA is TGTGCCAGCAGTGAAGACAGCCCCTCATCGGGCTACGAGCAGTACTTC.

As concerns this clonotype: One base away lies a much larger clone, so this may be a sequencing read error. V is TRBV19 and J is TRBJ2-3; a weak D match, TRBD1 (5 bases). CDR3 length: 13 amino acids. Germline CDR1 is LNHDA and CDR2 is SQIVND (reference sequence). The CDR3 reads CTSSKDITDTQYF. For the CDR3, the DNA is TGTACCAGTAGTAAGGACATCACAGATACGCAGTATTTT.

In this sample, this clonotype turned up many times. This rearrangement joins TRBV7-9 to TRBJ2-3, with TRBD2 identical over 9 bases. The CDR3 covers 16 residues. The germline V gene has CDR1 SEHNR and CDR2 FQNEAQ (reference sequence). V was clipped by 5 bases and J by 4 bases; unmatched bases: 10. CDR3 bases: TGTGCCAGCAGCCCCCCGGTAGCGGGAGTCCCAGATACGCAGTATTTT. Amino acids: CASSPPVAGVPDTQYF.

This clonotype was counted a few times. This chain uses TRBV29-1 with TRBJ2-7, with D tentatively TRBD2 (6 bases). The CDR3 sequence is 13 residues long. Germline V lookup: CDR1 SQVTM, CDR2 ANQGSEA. Deletions cut 4 bases from V and 5 bases from J, with 15 bases between. The DNA of the CDR3 is TGCAGCGTTGCACCGACTAGTTCCGACGAGCAGTACTTC. It is translated as CSVAPTSSDEQYF.

This clonotype was counted many times. The chain links TRBV12-3 or TRBV12-4 to TRBJ2-1; the D is unclear. V gave up 3 bases and J gave up 8 bases, with 11 bases separating them. This CDR3 contains 13 residues. The CDR3 nucleotides are TGTGCCAGCAGTTTTTCTGCGGCCCATGAGCAGTTCTTC. Translation: CASSFSAAHEQFF.

The table lists this clonotype with a few counts. The rearrangement joins TRBV6-5 to TRBJ2-3, with D tentatively TRBD1 or TRBD2 (5 bases each). The CDR3 is made up of 13 amino acids. Trimming took off 6 bases at V and 0 bases at J, with 7 bases between the two ends. The V gene's germline CDR1 is MNHEY and CDR2 SVGAGI. CDR3 nucleotide sequence: TGTGCCAGCAGAAGGGACAGCACAGATACGCAGTATTTT. It specifies CASRRDSTDTQYF.

The rearrangement joins TRBV3-1 to TRBJ2-5, with D possibly TRBD2 on 6 matching bases. Trimming left V 4 bases short and J 2 bases short, with 14 bases between. The germline gives CDR1 LGHDT, CDR2 YNNKEL (reference sequence). This CDR3 region has 15 residues. The CDR3 reads CASSPPLAEQETQYF. The CDR3 bases are TGTGCCAGCAGCCCTCCCTTAGCGGAGCAAGAGACCCAGTACTTC.